Following are 30 T cell receptor beta chains from one sample sequenced in a study of T cells in Graves' hyperthyroidism and ophthalmopathy. Regions amplified from RNA transcripts were the TCR beta CDR3 regions. The TCR CDR3 first-round RT-PCR relied on the HTBI primer set. TCRdb processed the multiplex PCR reads anew with MiXCR; each CDR3 protein has one entry. The data contain approximately 400,000 distinct CDR3 sequences, around 16% of them singletons. The source material was blood. These receptors were taken from a woman aged 18 to 35 with Graves' hyperthyroidism.

This clonotype was found many times. DNA for the CDR3: TGCAGTGCTCGGACAGGGGGCCTCACTGAAGCTTTCTTT. It translates to CSARTGGLTEAFF. The chain recombines TRBV20-1 with TRBJ1-1, with TRBD1 matching 11 bases. Germline V lookup: CDR1 DFQATT, CDR2 SNEGSKA (reference sequence). This CDR3 region has 13 residues. Germline trimming cut 5 bases from V and 4 bases from J; bases unmatched to any gene: 3.

This chain uses TRBV7-2 with TRBJ2-3; the D is unclear. There are 12 residues in the CDR3. Trimming pared 7 bases from V and 5 bases from J, leaving 10 bases between. Per the germline V gene, CDR1 is SGHTA and CDR2 is FQGNSA. CDR3 DNA sequence: TGTGCCAGCACCCAACCGCTAGATACGCAGTATTTT. The encoded protein is CASTQPLDTQYF.

This clonotype was recorded once. This chain connects TRBV24-1 to TRBJ2-1, with 11 bases fitting TRBD2. This CDR3 contains 16 residues. CDR1 is KGHDR and CDR2 is SFDVKD in the germline V gene. V was pared by 3 bases and J by 6 bases, with 6 bases of the junction left unmatched. The CDR3 DNA is TGTGCCACCAGTGATGTAGCGGGGGGGCCGCTCAATGAGCAGTTCTTC. Translating gives CATSDVAGGPLNEQFF.

CDR3 protein: CASSQSGSGGYEQYF. The CDR3 nucleotides read TGTGCCAGCAGCCAATCAGGGTCAGGGGGGTACGAGCAGTACTTC. This rearrangement joins TRBV3-1 to TRBJ2-7; the D gene is possibly TRBD1 (7 bases). Germline CDR1 reads LGHDT; CDR2 reads YNNKEL (reference sequence). CDR3 size: 15 residues. V was cut by 2 bases and J by 4 bases, with 15 bases left in between.

This clonotype occurred many times. The V gene is TRBV18, the J gene TRBJ2-7; D might be TRBD1 or TRBD2, each matching 5 bases. Germline V gene data show CDR1 as KGHSH and CDR2 as LQKENI. The CDR3 spans 13 residues. The V gene lost 3 bases and the J gene lost 6 bases, with 12 bases spanning the gap. In DNA form, the CDR3 reads TGTGCCAGCTCACCGGGGGTTACGATCGAGCAGTACTTC. Protein: CASSPGVTIEQYF.

This clonotype has a handful of counts. Just one base apart from a much larger clone, this may be a read error. This chain uses TRBV6-1 with TRBJ1-1, with 8 bases fitting TRBD1. This CDR3 has 13 residues. From germline, CDR1 is MNHNS and CDR2 SASEGT. CDR3 sequence reads: CASSGQGNTEASF. The CDR3 region has the DNA TGTGCCAGCAGCGGACAGGGCAACACTGAAGCTTCCTTT.

The V and J genes are TRBV7-9 and TRBJ2-7, with 10 positions matching TRBD1. This CDR3 is 17 amino acids long. Germline trimming cut 3 bases from V and 3 bases from J; bases unmatched to any gene: 11. Germline V CDR1 and CDR2: SEHNR, FQNEAQ (reference sequence). The CDR3 nucleotides are TGTGCCAGCAGCTTTCACCGGGACAGGGGAGACGACTACGAGCAGTACTTC. Translated, it gives CASSFHRDRGDDYEQYF.

This clonotype has a count of ten or more. The junction differs from germline at one of its ends, possibly a read error. This chain uses TRBV11-2 with TRBJ2-7; D is possibly TRBD1 (6 bases). The CDR3 extends over 14 amino acids. Germline V gene lookup returns CDR1 SGHAT and CDR2 FQNNGV. DNA of the CDR3: TGTGCCAGCACCTTAGGGGGATTTCGCTACGAGCAGTACTTC. Residues: CASTLGGFRYEQYF.

The V call is TRBV19, the J call TRBJ2-7, with 8 bases aligning to TRBD1. V dropped 2 bases and J dropped 6; count of bases not matched to a gene: 6. The CDR3 has 14 amino acids. Germline CDR1 reads LNHDA; CDR2 reads SQIVND (reference sequence). CDR3 loop: CASSIKQGVREQYF. Here the CDR3 DNA reads TGTGCCAGTAGTATAAAACAGGGGGTCCGCGAGCAGTACTTC. The variable domain in full, completed from reference TRBV19 and TRBJ2-7, reads DGGITQSPKYLFRKEGQNVTLSCEQNLNHDAMYWYRQDPGQGLRLIYYSQIVNDFQKGDIAEGYSVSREKKESFPLTVTSAQKNPTAFYLCASSIKQGVREQYFGPGTRLTVT.

This clonotype was picked up many times. V usage is TRBV2 and J usage is TRBJ1-5; D is unclear. Germline V lookup: CDR1 SNHLY, CDR2 FYNNEI. CDR3 size: 15 residues. The V end was cut by 5 bases, the J end by 3 bases, with 14 bases between. The CDR3 is CASSPDRLYNQPQHF. In nucleotides, the CDR3 is TGTGCCAGCAGTCCGGACCGGTTATACAATCAGCCCCAGCATTTT.

This clonotype has at least ten counts. V and J are TRBV12-3 or TRBV12-4 and TRBJ2-3; 7 bases fit TRBD2. After removal of 6 bases from V and 0 bases from J, the junction contained 6 bases not matched to a gene. CDR3 size: 15 residues. The CDR3 DNA sequence: TGTGCCAGCAGCCCCAGCGGGATAAGCACAGATACGCAGTATTTT. Amino acid sequence: CASSPSGISTDTQYF.

The chain combines TRBV11-2 with TRBJ1-3; the D gene is possibly TRBD1 (5 bases). This CDR3 comprises 20 residues. Germline values: CDR1 SGHAT, CDR2 FQNNGV. Trimming took 4 bases from V and 0 from J, leaving 25 bases between them. The CDR3: CASSSAHLSGLSNSGNTIYF. Here the CDR3 DNA reads TGTGCCAGCAGCTCTGCTCACTTATCGGGACTCTCGAACTCTGGAAACACCATATATTTT.

This clonotype was seen ten or more times. This chain connects TRBV6-2 or TRBV6-3 to TRBJ1-2, with 8 bases identical to TRBD1. J lost 7 bases, V lost 7 bases, and 8 bases had no gene match. The CDR3 has 13 amino acids. Per the germline V gene, CDR1 is MNHEY and CDR2 is SVGEGT. CDR3 in amino acids: CASIQGQGGGYTF. CDR3 nucleotides: TGTGCCAGCATCCAAGGACAGGGCGGTGGCTACACCTTC.

The table lists this clonotype with many counts. The chain links TRBV3-1 to TRBJ2-3; D unresolved. The CDR3 has 16 amino acids. Germline V gene sequence: CDR1 LGHDT, CDR2 YNNKEL (reference sequence). The V end was cut by 4 bases, the J end by 3 bases, with 17 bases between. In DNA form, the CDR3 reads TGTGCCAGCAGCCCCCGAGCGACGGCCCGGACAGATACGCAGTATTTT. Residues: CASSPRATARTDTQYF.

This clonotype was found a few times. The V call is TRBV6-1, the J call TRBJ2-1; D is possibly TRBD2 (6 bases). This CDR3 is built from 13 residues. V gave up 3 bases and J gave up 9 bases, with 12 bases separating them. Germline assignment: CDR1 MNHNS and CDR2 SASEGT. The CDR3 region is CASSDFSGVEQFF. In DNA form, the CDR3 reads TGTGCCAGCAGTGATTTCTCGGGAGTTGAGCAGTTCTTC.

V and J are TRBV7-9 and TRBJ1-1; TRBD1 matches at 8 bases. The V gene's germline CDR1 is SEHNR and CDR2 FQNEAQ (reference sequence). This CDR3 spans 15 amino acids. With V trimmed by 5 bases and J by 1 base, 6 bases remained unmatched. CDR3 in amino acids: CASSPGQATNTEAFF. The CDR3 DNA sequence: TGTGCCAGCAGCCCGGGACAGGCGACGAACACTGAAGCTTTCTTT.

This clonotype was picked up one time. V usage is TRBV12-5 and J usage is TRBJ2-1; 8 bases are a match to TRBD2. J lost 0 bases, V lost 4 bases, and 20 bases had no gene match. Germline V gene sequence: CDR1 LGHNT, CDR2 FRNRAP. The CDR3 contains 21 residues. The CDR3 reads CASGWTSLAGPKRSSYNEQFF. In nucleotides, the CDR3 is TGTGCTAGTGGTTGGACGTCCTTAGCGGGGCCTAAAAGGAGCTCCTACAATGAGCAGTTCTTC.

This clonotype was seen many times. The chain has TRBV20-1 and TRBJ2-7; no firm D call. This CDR3 has 15 amino acids. The germline V gene encodes CDR1 DFQATT and CDR2 SNEGSKA (reference sequence). V was clipped by 3 bases and J by 0 bases, with 15 bases between them. The CDR3 region is CSASPLSMASYEQYF. The CDR3 bases are TGCAGTGCTAGCCCCCTCAGCATGGCCTCCTACGAGCAGTACTTC.

The sample holds many counts of this clonotype. This chain connects TRBV2 to TRBJ2-1; 12 bases are shared with TRBD2. Trimming at V came to 3 bases and at J to 9 bases, leaving 9 bases not matched to a gene. CDR1 and CDR2 from the germline V gene are SNHLY and FYNNEI. The CDR3 extends over 16 amino acids. CDR3 DNA sequence: TGTGCCAGCAGTGACTATCGACTAGCGGGAGAGGTTGAGCAGTTCTTC. Residues: CASSDYRLAGEVEQFF.

At least ten counts were recorded for this clonotype. The J gene is TRBJ1-1, the V gene TRBV6-1; 11 bases map to TRBD1. Trimming removed 5 bases from V and 4 bases from J; junction bases left unmatched: 3. This CDR3 region has 14 residues. Per the germline V gene, CDR1 is MNHNS and CDR2 is SASEGT. The DNA of the CDR3 is TGTGCCAGCAGTCGGGACAGGGGGATCACTGAAGCTTTCTTT. It is translated as CASSRDRGITEAFF.

This clonotype showed up just a few times. The chain has TRBV20-1 and TRBJ2-2; 8 positions agree with TRBD2. V gave up 6 bases and J gave up 1 base; unmatched junction bases: 10. CDR3 length equals 16 residues. CDR1 and CDR2 (germline): DFQATT, SNEGSKA (reference sequence). The CDR3 sequence is CSAPGGGGQNTGELFF. The CDR3 DNA follows: TGCAGTGCCCCGGGAGGGGGGGGTCAGAACACCGGGGAGCTGTTTTTT.

This clonotype was counted a few times. The chain is built from TRBV5-1 and TRBJ1-2, with D unclear. The germline CDR1 and CDR2 sequences are SGHRS and YFSETQ. The CDR3 has 13 amino acids. Trimming took 5 bases from V and 5 from J, leaving 13 bases between them. The CDR3 coding sequence is TGCGCCAGCAGTCAGTCCTCCTTATATGGCTACACCTTC. This translates into CASSQSSLYGYTF.

In this sample, this clonotype turned up many times. This sequence joins TRBV2 and TRBJ2-5; D might be TRBD1 or TRBD2, each matching 6 bases. The CDR3 is 14 residues long. Germline V gene data show CDR1 as SNHLY and CDR2 as FYNNEI. With 3 bases removed from V and 7 bases from J, the gap between germline ends came to 15 bases. CDR3 loop: CASSDWGALGTQYF. CDR3 bases: TGTGCCAGCAGTGACTGGGGGGCCCTGGGGACCCAGTACTTC.

The sample holds many counts of this clonotype. The V and J genes are TRBV5-4 and TRBJ2-5; 8 bases align to TRBD2. V was clipped by 5 bases and J by 4 bases; unmatched bases: 7. The CDR3 spans 14 residues. Germline CDR1 SGHNT, CDR2 YYREEE (reference sequence). CDR3: CASSQSGSRETQYF. CDR3 coding DNA: TGTGCCAGCAGTCAAAGCGGGAGTAGAGAGACCCAGTACTTC. The full variable domain, its missing parts supplied by reference TRBV5-4 and TRBJ2-5, is ETGVTQSPTHLIKTRGQQVTLRCSSQSGHNTVSWYQQALGQGPQFIFQYYREEENGRGNFPPRFSGLQFPNYSSELNVNALELDDSALYLCASSQSGSRETQYFGPGTRLLVL.

The CDR3 is CASSPTDRISTEAFF. The CDR3 coding sequence is TGTGCCAGTAGTCCAACGGACAGGATCAGCACTGAAGCTTTCTTT. The chain joins TRBV19 to TRBJ1-1; 7 bases align to TRBD1. The CDR3 contains 15 residues. J was trimmed by 4 bases and V by 5 bases; bases with no gene match: 10. Germline V gives CDR1 LNHDA, CDR2 SQIVND (reference sequence).

V and J are TRBV20-1 and TRBJ2-5; TRBD2 is a possible D gene (5 bases). Trimming pared 3 bases from V and 0 bases from J, leaving 11 bases between. The germline gives CDR1 DFQATT, CDR2 SNEGSKA (reference sequence). The CDR3 contains 14 residues. CDR3 protein: CSARPAAYQETQYF. DNA of the CDR3: TGCAGTGCTAGGCCAGCGGCGTACCAAGAGACCCAGTACTTC.

On this clonotype: A read error may explain this, as a much larger clone is one base away. The chain uses TRBV7-2 and TRBJ1-2, with 8 bases identical to TRBD1. Germline assignment: CDR1 SGHTA and CDR2 FQGNSA. The CDR3 sequence is 16 residues long. V gave up 3 bases and J gave up 3 bases; unmatched junction bases: 9. CDR3 coding DNA: TGTGCCAGCAGCTTTTCGAGACAGGGGCTAGACTATGGCTACACCTTC. This encodes CASSFSRQGLDYGYTF.

Ten or more counts support this clonotype. The chain combines TRBV5-1 with TRBJ2-7; D is undetermined. There are 14 residues in the CDR3. The germline gives CDR1 SGHRS, CDR2 YFSETQ. V was clipped by 0 bases and J by 2 bases, with 9 bases between them. CDR3 sequence (DNA): TGCGCCAGCAGCTTGGCCCTGGGCACCTACGAGCAGTACTTC. As protein: CASSLALGTYEQYF.

This clonotype appeared once. The chain employs TRBV29-1 and TRBJ1-4; D not certain. The CDR3 runs 13 residues. The germline V gene has CDR1 SQVTM and CDR2 ANQGSEA. Trimming removed 5 bases from V and 10 bases from J, with 17 bases in between. CDR3 nucleotide sequence: TGCAGCGTTAGGACGGCCACCGGTGGAAAACTGTTTTTT. Protein product: CSVRTATGGKLFF.

This clonotype was picked up many times. The rearrangement links TRBV6-1 to TRBJ1-1, with D perhaps TRBD1 (6 bases). The V and J ends lost 7 bases and 1 base respectively, with 16 bases between them. The CDR3 is 15 residues long. Germline lookup yields CDR1 MNHNS and CDR2 SASEGT. The CDR3 DNA sequence: TGTGCCAGCACCGAGGGGGGTTGGCCGAACACTGAAGCTTTCTTT. It translates to CASTEGGWPNTEAFF.